The rows below give T cell receptor beta chains drawn from one sample of a study of blood T cell repertoires in COVID-19. This table comes from immunoSEQ multiplex PCR, and its TCRdb copy is limited to in-frame clones, with some not included. The table lists under 300,000 clones, roughly nine tenths of them singletons. Sequencing used peripheral blood. The receptor source for this set is a young woman with COVID-19, enrolled during active disease. Each CDR3 is given with its conserved first and last residue. Fields, in order: D gene, J gene, clone size, V gene, CDR3 DNA, CDR3 protein. The D gene is left open where the match is weak. Rows may omit the clone size; those that give it use once, few, many or a size class.

.	TRBJ1-1	.	TRBV14	TGTGCCAGCAGCCTCAGTGTGAACACTGAAGCTTTCTTT	CASSLSVNTEAFF
.	TRBJ1-6	.	TRBV18	TGTGCCAGCTCACCAGAAAGGGGAATGGATAATTCACCCCTCCACTTT	CASSPERGMDNSPLHF
.	TRBJ1-2	.	TRBV5-1	TGCGCCAGCAGCTTTCGGGGAAATCGTGGCTACACCTTC	CASSFRGNRGYTF
TRBD1	TRBJ1-1	few	TRBV4-1	TGCGCCAGCAGTATACAGGGGGCTGGTGAAGCTTTCTTT	CASSIQGAGEAFF
.	TRBJ1-1	.	TRBV28	TGTGCCAGCAAGCGGGGGGGGAGTGACACTGAAGCTTTCTTT	CASKRGGSDTEAFF
.	TRBJ1-3	.	TRBV12-3/TRBV12-4	TGTGCCAGCAGCCCATCCTCTGGAAACACCATATATTTT	CASSPSSGNTIYF
.	TRBJ1-2	once	TRBV6-5	TGTGCCAGCAGCACAATTAACTATGGCTACACCTTC	CASSTINYGYTF
.	TRBJ1-5	.	TRBV19	TGTGCCAGTAGTATCCAGGGGCTCGGTCAGCCCCAGCATTTT	CASSIQGLGQPQHF
.	TRBJ2-1	.	TRBV4-1	TGCGCCAGCAGCCCCGAGGCTTACTCCTACAATGAGCAGTTCTTC	CASSPEAYSYNEQFF
.	TRBJ1-1	.	TRBV5-1	TGCGCCAGCAGCTTGGGAACGCGCCAGAACACTGAAGCTTTCTTT	CASSLGTRQNTEAFF
TRBD1	TRBJ2-4	.	TRBV4-1	TGCGCCAGCAGCCTCCGGACAGGGGGCTTATCGGGAAACATTCAGTACTTC	CASSLRTGGLSGNIQYF
.	TRBJ2-1	.	TRBV19	TGTGCCAGTAGTCTGGGGGGATCCTCCTACAATGAGCAGTTCTTC	CASSLGGSSYNEQFF
TRBD2	TRBJ2-3	once	TRBV19	TGTGCCAGTAGTGCTAAACGGACTAGCGGCACAGATACGCAGTATTTT	CASSAKRTSGTDTQYF
.	TRBJ1-1	.	TRBV4-1	TGCGCCAGCAGCCAAGTTAAGGGGGGGGTGAACACTGAAGCTTTCTTT	CASSQVKGGVNTEAFF
.	TRBJ1-4	.	TRBV12-3/TRBV12-4	TGTGCCAGCAGTTTCGGTAGATACGAAAAACTGTTTTTT	CASSFGRYEKLFF
TRBD1	TRBJ1-2	.	TRBV5-1	TGCGCCAGCAGCTCCGGGACAGGAAACTATGGCTACACCTTC	CASSSGTGNYGYTF
.	TRBJ1-2	.	TRBV20-1	TGCAGTGCTAGTGGAGCTTTCTCTAACTATGGCTACACCTTC	CSASGAFSNYGYTF
.	TRBJ1-3	.	TRBV6-5	TGTGCCAGCAGTTACTCGACAGCGTCCTCTGGAAACACCATATATTTT	CASSYSTASSGNTIYF
.	TRBJ2-5	.	TRBV3-1/TRBV3-2	TGTGCCAGCAGCCCTTTTCGCGGGCGACAATACGGGGCCCAGTACTTC	CASSPFRGRQYGAQYF
.	TRBJ1-5	.	TRBV7-9	TGTGCCAGCAGCTTAGGGCAGGTAGACCAGCCCCAGCATTTT	CASSLGQVDQPQHF
TRBD2	TRBJ2-1	.	TRBV5-5	TGTGCCAGCAGCGGGACTAGCGGCTTCAATGAGCAGTTCTTC	CASSGTSGFNEQFF
TRBD1	TRBJ1-2	.	TRBV4-1	TGCGCCAGCAGCCTCGACAGGGGAAACTATGGCTACACCTTC	CASSLDRGNYGYTF
.	TRBJ1-1	few	TRBV20-1	TGCAGTGCTCTGGGGAGATCTGAAGCTTTCTTT	CSALGRSEAFF
.	TRBJ2-6	.	TRBV10-2	TGCGCCAGCAGTGAGTCCGCGGGTTCGGGGGCCAACGTCCTGACTTTC	CASSESAGSGANVLTF
.	TRBJ1-1	.	TRBV10-2	TGCGCCAGCAAATCTCAGGGGTACACTGAAGCTTTCTTT	CASKSQGYTEAFF
.	TRBJ2-3	.	TRBV18	TGTGCCAGCTCACCAAAATCGACAGATACAGATACGCAGTATTTT	CASSPKSTDTDTQYF
TRBD1	TRBJ2-1	once	TRBV3-1/TRBV3-2	TGTGCCAGCAGCCATGTACCGGGACAGATGTACAATGAGCAGTTCTTC	CASSHVPGQMYNEQFF
TRBD1	TRBJ2-3	.	TRBV5-4	TGTGCCAGCAGCCAGGGACAGGTCCGCACAGATACGCAGTATTTT	CASSQGQVRTDTQYF
.	TRBJ2-4	.	TRBV28	TGTGCCAGCAGCCAAAGGAGGGCCCACGTCGGAAACATTCAGTACTTC	CASSQRRAHVGNIQYF
.	TRBJ1-3	.	TRBV20-1	TGCAGTGCTAGTCGGGGCGGGGGCTCTGGAAACACCATATATTTT	CSASRGGGSGNTIYF
TRBD1	TRBJ1-1	.	TRBV28	TGTGCCAGCAGCCTCACATCCGGACAGGGGGCGACTGAAGCTTTCTTT	CASSLTSGQGATEAFF
.	TRBJ2-5	few	TRBV5-5	TGTGCCAGCAGCTTGGGAGGGCGACGCCAAGAGACCCAGTACTTC	CASSLGGRRQETQYF
.	TRBJ1-1	.	TRBV3-1/TRBV3-2	TGTGCCAGCAGCCAAGGGGGACTGATTGATTACACTGAAGCTTTCTTT	CASSQGGLIDYTEAFF
.	TRBJ1-1	.	TRBV7-9	TGTGCCAGCAGCTCGGGACACCCAATGAACACTGAAGCTTTCTTT	CASSSGHPMNTEAFF
TRBD2	TRBJ2-3	.	TRBV7-2	TGTGCCAGCAGCTTTAGCGGGGGCACAGATACGCAGTATTTT	CASSFSGGTDTQYF
.	TRBJ2-5	.	TRBV6-5	TGTGCCAGCAGTTACGGTCGCGGCCTACAAGAGACCCAGTACTTC	CASSYGRGLQETQYF
TRBD1	TRBJ2-7	.	TRBV3-1/TRBV3-2	TGTGCCAGCAGCCAAGTTTCATCCCAGGGGGTCCCTCCCTACGAGCAGTACTTC	CASSQVSSQGVPPYEQYF
TRBD1	TRBJ1-1	once	TRBV27	TGTGCCAGCAAACTACAGGGGGCAACTGAAGCTTTCTTT	CASKLQGATEAFF
.	TRBJ1-2	.	TRBV20-1	TGCAGTGCTAGTTTGGCAGGCCCCAACTATGGCTACACCTTC	CSASLAGPNYGYTF
.	TRBJ2-5	.	TRBV12-3/TRBV12-4	TGTGCCAGCGCGTCAGCGGCCCAGGAGACCCAGTACTTC	CASASAAQETQYF
.	TRBJ2-2	.	TRBV9	TGTGCCAGCAGCGTTAGCGGTATGAACACCGGGGAGCTGTTTTTT	CASSVSGMNTGELFF
TRBD1	TRBJ1-2	.	TRBV4-2	TGTGCCAGCAGCCAAGGGACAGGGGAAGGCTACACCTTC	CASSQGTGEGYTF
TRBD1	TRBJ1-5	.	TRBV6-5	TGTGCCAGCAGTAACAGGGGAAATAGCAATCAGCCCCAGCATTTT	CASSNRGNSNQPQHF
TRBD2	TRBJ2-1	.	TRBV7-6	TGTGCCAGCAGCCCTCGGACTAGCGGGGGGGCATCCGAGCAGTTCTTC	CASSPRTSGGASEQFF
TRBD1	TRBJ1-4	.	TRBV7-9	TGTGCCAGCAGCGTGATAAACCGGGACAGGGCTAATGAAAAACTGTTTTTT	CASSVINRDRANEKLFF
.	TRBJ1-4	once	TRBV7-6	TGTGCCAGCAGCTTAAACCCGCTTACGGGTGCAACTAATGAAAAACTGTTTTTT	CASSLNPLTGATNEKLFF